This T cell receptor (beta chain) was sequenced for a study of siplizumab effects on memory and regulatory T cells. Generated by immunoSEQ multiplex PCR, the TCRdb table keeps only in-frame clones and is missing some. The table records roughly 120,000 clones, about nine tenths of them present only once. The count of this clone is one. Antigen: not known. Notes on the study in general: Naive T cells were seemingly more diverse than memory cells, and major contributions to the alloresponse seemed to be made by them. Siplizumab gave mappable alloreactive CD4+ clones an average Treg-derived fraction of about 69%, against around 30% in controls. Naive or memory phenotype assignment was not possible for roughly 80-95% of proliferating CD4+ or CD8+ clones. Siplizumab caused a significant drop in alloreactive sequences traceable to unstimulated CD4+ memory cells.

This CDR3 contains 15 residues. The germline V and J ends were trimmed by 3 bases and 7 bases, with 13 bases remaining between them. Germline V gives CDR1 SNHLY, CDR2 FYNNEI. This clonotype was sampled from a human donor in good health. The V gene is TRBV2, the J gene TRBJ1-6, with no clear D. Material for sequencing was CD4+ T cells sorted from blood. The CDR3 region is CASSEMEQPNSPLHF. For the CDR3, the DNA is TGTGCCAGCAGTGAGATGGAGCAGCCAAATTCACCCCTCCACTTT. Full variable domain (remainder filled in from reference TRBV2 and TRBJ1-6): EPEVTQTPSHQVTQMGQEVILRCVPISNHLYFYWYRQILGQKVEFLVSFYNNEISEKSEIFDDQFSVERPDGSNFTLKIRSTKLEDSAMYFCASSEMEQPNSPLHFGNGTRLTVT.